This T cell receptor (beta chain) originates from a study of blood T cell repertoires in COVID-19. At the level of the study: COVID-19 samples from acute and convalescent phases originated in the United States, Italy and Spain. Nucleic acid was either cDNA or gDNA, and it came from T cells, B-cell-depleted T cells, or PBMCs.

In Seattle, patients joined the study during active infection and were tracked longitudinally. The germline CDR1 and CDR2 sequences are SQVTM and ANQGSEA. V lost 6 bases and J 4 bases, leaving 10 bases between the germline ends. The CDR3 runs 12 residues. In the authors' workflow: Reference gene primers were amplified, and this amplification served to estimate nucleated cell counts. The repertoire was sequenced with immunoSEQ multiplex PCR; TCRdb's copy has only in-frame clones and lacks some. D and trimming were read from the DNA, whereas the V and J calls and clone size are those reported in that table. The data hold about 420,000 clones, with roughly 90% observed a single time.

Sample: peripheral blood. This receptor was obtained from a man in his late teens or twenties with COVID-19, enrolled during active disease. The chain combines TRBV29-1 with TRBJ2-1; a possible D gene is TRBD1 (6 bases). The CDR3 nucleotides are TGCAGCGTCCAGACAGGATACAATGAGCAGTTCTTC. It translates to CSVQTGYNEQFF.